Below, 8 T cell receptor beta chains from the same sample are listed, as sequenced in a study of blood T cell repertoires in COVID-19. Using immunoSEQ multiplex PCR, the repertoire was profiled, and TCRdb retains in-frame clones only, with some absent. The sample carries about 87,000 clones, more than 75% recorded once. The sample comprised peripheral blood. These receptors came from a man aged 40-49 years with acute or convalescent COVID-19.

This sequence joins TRBV5-5 and TRBJ1-6, with 7 bases identical to TRBD1. Per the germline V gene, CDR1 is SGHKS and CDR2 is YYEKEE (reference sequence). This CDR3 spans 14 amino acids. The J segment lost 8 bases and the V segment lost 5 bases, leaving 7 bases of the junction unmatched. The CDR3 nucleotides are TGTGCCAGCAGACGACAGGGCATCGATTCACCCCTCCACTTT. Translation: CASRRQGIDSPLHF.

The J gene is TRBJ1-1, the V gene TRBV6-1, with D maybe TRBD1 (5 bases). Germline CDR1 MNHNS, CDR2 SASEGT. CDR3 length: 14 residues. V was shortened by 5 bases and J by 1 base, with 11 bases between the two germline ends. The CDR3 nucleotides read TGTGCCAGCAGTTATACAGGCGCGAACACTGAAGCTTTCTTT. This codes for CASSYTGANTEAFF.

The table lists this clone with a count of one. This chain connects TRBV5-6 to TRBJ2-3, with a tentative D call TRBD2 (5 bases). The length of the CDR3 is 14 residues. Germline V CDR1 and CDR2: SGHDT, YYEEEE. Trimming shortened V by 3 bases and J by 3 bases, and 11 bases separated the two germline ends. The CDR3 loop reads CASSSDWVTDTQYF. The CDR3 coding sequence is TGTGCCAGCAGCTCGGACTGGGTGACAGATACGCAGTATTTT.

The J gene is TRBJ1-2, the V gene TRBV6-6, with D uncertain. V was pared by 5 bases and J by 2 bases, with 12 bases between. Looked up from germline, CDR1 is MNHNY and CDR2 is SVGAGI (reference sequence). The CDR3 has 14 residues. The CDR3 DNA sequence: TGTGCCAGCAGTCACGGGCGGGGAAACTATGGCTACACCTTC. It is translated as CASSHGRGNYGYTF.

This chain links TRBV30 with TRBJ1-2; D remains ambiguous. CDR1 is GTSNPN, CDR2 SVGIG, per germline (reference sequence). Trimming cost V 0 bases and J 4 bases, with 15 bases left between them. This CDR3 is 15 amino acids long. The CDR3 loop reads CAWSVMQATPYGYTF. CDR3 in DNA: TGTGCCTGGAGTGTCATGCAGGCTACCCCCTATGGCTACACCTTC.

V is TRBV5-1 and J is TRBJ1-1, with TRBD1 as a possible D gene (5 bases). The CDR3 totals 14 residues. The V end was cut by 0 bases, the J end by 2 bases, with 8 bases between. Germline V CDR1 and CDR2: SGHRS, YFSETQ. CDR3: CASSLAGRNTEAFF. CDR3 coding DNA: TGCGCCAGCAGCTTGGCAGGGCGAAACACTGAAGCTTTCTTT.

The gene calls are TRBV14 and TRBJ2-5, with D possibly matching TRBD1 (6 bases). The CDR3 spans 15 residues. Trimming took off 4 bases at V and 5 bases at J, with 17 bases between the two ends. Germline CDR1 SGHDN, CDR2 FVKESK. The CDR3 coding sequence is TGTGCCAGCAGCCGCCTCACAGGGATGCGGGAGACCCAGTACTTC. It translates to CASSRLTGMRETQYF.

The chain uses TRBV7-9 and TRBJ2-5; 11 bases are a match to TRBD1. The V gene end was trimmed by 5 bases and the J gene end by 5 bases; junction bases not matched to a gene: 7. Per germline, CDR1 SEHNR and CDR2 FQNEAQ (reference sequence). The CDR3 has 15 amino acids. The CDR3 sequence: CASSTDRGRTETQYF. Here the CDR3 DNA reads TGTGCCAGCAGCACGGACAGGGGGCGGACCGAGACCCAGTACTTC.